These 22 T cell receptor beta chains were sequenced from one sample in a study of identical twins. Via MiXCR, TCRdb re-called the 5' RACE reads, giving one row per CDR3 protein. The sample has some 570,000 distinct CDR3 sequences, about a fifth seen once. These data are also associated with another study on yellow fever vaccine responses in identical twins.

Sequencing was performed on CD4+ T cells sorted from blood. The receptor source for this set is a woman in her late teens or twenties in good health.

V is TRBV7-9 and J is TRBJ1-1, with D uncertain. The CDR3 spans 15 residues. CDR1 is SEHNR and CDR2 is FQNEAQ in the germline V gene (reference sequence). V was cut by 5 bases and J by 0 bases, with 13 bases left in between. This CDR3 reads CASSGSANMNTEAFF. The CDR3 DNA follows: TGTGCCAGCAGCGGTTCGGCAAATATGAACACTGAAGCTTTCTTT.

This chain links TRBV27 with TRBJ2-1, with 8 bases identical to TRBD1. CDR1 is MNHEY and CDR2 is SMNVEV in the germline V gene (reference sequence). The length of the CDR3 is 15 residues. Trimming at V came to 5 bases and at J to 2 bases, leaving 5 bases not matched to a gene. The CDR3 DNA reads TGTGCCAGCAGTACCATACAGGGGGCCTACAATGAGCAGTTCTTC. This sequence encodes CASSTIQGAYNEQFF.

The rearrangement uses TRBV11-2 and TRBJ2-7, with D possibly TRBD2 on 5 matching bases. The CDR3 consists of 12 residues. V lost 0 bases to trimming and J lost 6 bases, with 6 bases between them. Per the germline V gene, CDR1 is SGHAT and CDR2 is FQNNGV. CDR3 DNA sequence: TGTGCCAGCAGCTTAGAGCGGGCCGAGCAGTACTTC. Its protein product is CASSLERAEQYF.

The V and J genes are TRBV28 and TRBJ2-5; 11 bases line up with TRBD2. The CDR3 has 16 residues. V lost 5 bases, J lost 2 bases, and 7 bases stayed unmatched. The germline V gene has CDR1 MDHEN and CDR2 SYDVKM. The DNA for the CDR3 is TGTGCCAGCAGTACGCAACTAGCGGGGGAGCAAGAGACCCAGTACTTC. This encodes CASSTQLAGEQETQYF.

The chain recombines TRBV3-1 with TRBJ1-2; D call uncertain. V dropped 1 base and J dropped 5 bases, with 14 bases sitting between them. Germline CDR1 and CDR2: LGHDT and YNNKEL (reference sequence). The CDR3 runs 15 residues. CDR3 in amino acids: CASSQGAGNTYGYTF. CDR3 in DNA: TGTGCCAGCAGCCAAGGGGCGGGGAACACATATGGCTACACCTTC.

The V gene is TRBV10-3, the J gene TRBJ1-3; D possibly corresponds to TRBD1 (5 bases). The germline V gene has CDR1 ENHRY and CDR2 SYGVKD. The CDR3 loop spans 14 amino acids. Trimming took off 7 bases at V and 0 bases at J, with 10 bases between the two ends. CDR3 in amino acids: CAITTGTSGNTIYF. CDR3 DNA sequence: TGTGCCATCACCACAGGAACCTCTGGAAACACCATATATTTT.

This sequence joins TRBV27 and TRBJ2-2; D unclear. The germline V gene has CDR1 MNHEY and CDR2 SMNVEV (reference sequence). This CDR3 is built from 15 residues. Trimming removed 0 bases from V and 6 bases from J, with 11 bases in between. The chain's CDR3 is CASSLSGIKAGELFF. The CDR3 region has the DNA TGTGCCAGCAGTTTATCGGGGATCAAAGCCGGGGAGCTGTTTTTT.

This clonotype was seen a single time. The chain couples TRBV6-1 to TRBJ2-6; 7 bases line up with TRBD1. After removal of 6 bases from V and 6 bases from J, the junction contained 14 bases not matched to a gene. The CDR3 runs to 17 residues. CDR1 and CDR2 from the germline V gene are MNHNS and SASEGT. CDR3 DNA: TGTGCCAGCAGAATCCGGGACAGAACTCTTTTGGCCAACGTCCTGACTTTC. It encodes CASRIRDRTLLANVLTF.

This clonotype was counted between two and nine times. This sequence joins TRBV18 and TRBJ2-7, with 10 bases matching TRBD2. Germline loops: CDR1 KGHSH, CDR2 LQKENI. V shed 3 bases and J 7 bases; nucleotides not matched to a gene: 3. The CDR3 spans 13 residues. CDR3 sequence: CASSPGLAEEQYF. The DNA for the CDR3 is TGTGCCAGCTCACCTGGACTAGCGGAAGAGCAGTACTTC.

This clonotype has more than one count but fewer than ten. V is TRBV10-2 and J is TRBJ2-7, with D perhaps matching TRBD1 (6 bases). Germline V gene sequence: CDR1 WSHSY, CDR2 SAAADI. This CDR3 contains 13 residues. V lost 5 bases and J lost 4, with 12 bases in between. The CDR3 region has the DNA TGCGCCAGCAGTAGGGACATCCTTTACGAGCAGTACGTC. Translated, it gives CASSRDILYEQYV.

This clonotype has just a few counts. The rearrangement joins TRBV18 to TRBJ1-2; D not certain. The length of the CDR3 is 14 residues. Germline assignment: CDR1 KGHSH and CDR2 LQKENI. The V end lost 5 bases, the J end lost 0 bases, and 10 bases lay between the germline ends. The CDR3, as DNA: TGTGCCAGCTCATCGGCACTTTCTAACTATGGCTACACCTTC. Protein sequence: CASSSALSNYGYTF.

The sample holds many counts of this clonotype. This sequence joins TRBV18 and TRBJ2-3; D uncertain. The CDR3 extends over 12 amino acids. Germline V CDR1 and CDR2: KGHSH, LQKENI. V dropped 2 bases and J dropped 3 bases, with 3 bases sitting between them. The CDR3 DNA reads as TGTGCCAGCTCACCAATAACAGATACGCAGTATTTT. Amino acid sequence: CASSPITDTQYF.

A few counts support this clonotype. This rearrangement joins TRBV27 to TRBJ2-4, with TRBD2 matching over 11 bases. V was pared by 5 bases and J by 2 bases, with 8 bases of the junction left unmatched. This CDR3 has 17 residues. Germline lookup yields CDR1 MNHEY and CDR2 SMNVEV (reference sequence). CDR3 bases: TGTGCCAGCAGTCCCCGACTAGCGGGGATTCCCAAAAACATTCAGTACTTC. Translation: CASSPRLAGIPKNIQYF.

V and J are TRBV19 and TRBJ1-1; D not resolved. Trimming pared 4 bases from V and 1 base from J, leaving 7 bases between. Germline loops: CDR1 LNHDA, CDR2 SQIVND (reference sequence). The CDR3 loop spans 13 amino acids. CDR3 loop: CASSRAPNTEAFF. DNA of the CDR3: TGTGCCAGTAGTAGGGCCCCGAACACTGAAGCTTTCTTT.

This clonotype was seen more than once but under ten times. The chain uses TRBV3-1 and TRBJ1-2, with unresolved D. The CDR3 runs to 14 residues. Trimming took 4 bases from V and 8 from J, leaving 17 bases between them. Germline V lookup: CDR1 LGHDT, CDR2 YNNKEL (reference sequence). CDR3 region: CASSPPGTEQGYTF. The CDR3 DNA sequence: TGTGCCAGCAGCCCCCCGGGCACAGAGCAAGGCTACACCTTC.

The sample holds a few counts of this clonotype. The chain has TRBV15 and TRBJ2-3; 7 nucleotides agree with TRBD2. The CDR3 is 17 residues long. Germline CDR1 is LNHNV and CDR2 is YYDKDF (reference sequence). J was trimmed by 5 bases and V by 0 bases; bases with no gene match: 11. The CDR3 bases are TGTGCCACCAGCAGAGATAGGTCTAGCGGTAGAGGAGATACGCAGTATTTT. It codes for CATSRDRSSGRGDTQYF.

This clonotype was seen only a few times. The chain joins TRBV5-1 to TRBJ2-3; a possible D gene is TRBD2 (6 bases). With 4 bases removed from V and 4 bases from J, the gap between germline ends came to 13 bases. Germline V gene lookup returns CDR1 SGHRS and CDR2 YFSETQ. The CDR3 loop spans 14 amino acids. CDR3 bases: TGCGCCAGCAGCCTCCTAGCGCATCCAGATACGCAGTATTTT. It codes for CASSLLAHPDTQYF.

The V and J genes are TRBV27 and TRBJ2-5; 8 bases map to TRBD2. The CDR3 sequence is 16 residues long. Germline values: CDR1 MNHEY, CDR2 SMNVEV (reference sequence). The junction had 11 bases not matched to a gene; V was cut back by 5 bases and J by 3 bases. The chain's CDR3 is CASSPNGGAGKETQYF. DNA for the CDR3: TGTGCCAGCAGTCCCAACGGGGGGGCGGGTAAAGAGACCCAGTACTTC.

This clonotype has just a few counts. The chain carries TRBV18 and TRBJ2-1; 9 bases are a match to TRBD2. This CDR3 region has 17 residues. The trim removed 0 bases at V and 5 bases at J, leaving 8 bases unmatched. Germline-derived CDR1 and CDR2 are KGHSH and LQKENI. The CDR3 is CASSPPGLAGPNNEQFF. The CDR3, as DNA: TGTGCCAGCTCACCACCTGGGCTAGCGGGACCCAACAATGAGCAGTTCTTC.

This clonotype was seen only a few times. The J gene is TRBJ2-1, the V gene TRBV5-1; D might be TRBD1 or TRBD2, each matching 5 bases. V was shortened by 4 bases and J by 2 bases, with 22 bases between the two germline ends. The CDR3 covers 18 residues. The germline V gene has CDR1 SGHRS and CDR2 YFSETQ. The CDR3 nucleotides are TGCGCCAGCAGCCCAGGGACCTGGGGGACGGGGACCTACAATGAGCAGTTCTTC. It yields the protein CASSPGTWGTGTYNEQFF.

The gene calls are TRBV12-3 or TRBV12-4 and TRBJ1-5; TRBD1 might be the D (5 bases). This CDR3 contains 14 residues. Trimming left V 2 bases short and J 3 bases short, with 8 bases between. The chain's CDR3 is CASSLSQVNQPQHF. For the CDR3, the DNA is TGTGCCAGCAGTTTATCACAGGTCAATCAGCCCCAGCATTTT.

This clonotype was seen only a few times. V is TRBV20-1 and J is TRBJ2-2; the match to TRBD2 covers 12 bases. V gave up 0 bases and J gave up 6 bases; unmatched junction bases: 8. Germline lookup yields CDR1 DFQATT and CDR2 SNEGSKA (reference sequence). This CDR3 has 17 amino acids. The chain's CDR3 is CSAREWLAGGLAGELFF. The DNA of the CDR3 is TGCAGTGCTAGAGAATGGCTAGCGGGGGGGCTTGCCGGGGAGCTGTTTTTT.